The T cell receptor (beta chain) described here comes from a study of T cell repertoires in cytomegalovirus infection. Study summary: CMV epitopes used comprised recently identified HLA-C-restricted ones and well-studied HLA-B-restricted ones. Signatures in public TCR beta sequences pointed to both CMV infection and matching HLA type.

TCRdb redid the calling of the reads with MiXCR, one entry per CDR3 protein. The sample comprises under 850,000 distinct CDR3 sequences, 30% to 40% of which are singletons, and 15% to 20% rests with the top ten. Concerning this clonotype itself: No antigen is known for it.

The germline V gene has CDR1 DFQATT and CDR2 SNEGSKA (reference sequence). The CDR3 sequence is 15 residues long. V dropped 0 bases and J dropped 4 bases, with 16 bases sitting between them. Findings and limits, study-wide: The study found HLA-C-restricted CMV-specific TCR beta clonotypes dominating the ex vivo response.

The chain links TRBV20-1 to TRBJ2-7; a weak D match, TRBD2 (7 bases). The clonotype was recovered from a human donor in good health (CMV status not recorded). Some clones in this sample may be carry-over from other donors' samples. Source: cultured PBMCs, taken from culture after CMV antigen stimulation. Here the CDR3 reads CSARDPGGRRYEQYF. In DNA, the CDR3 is TGCAGTGCTAGAGATCCCGGGGGGCGCCGGTACGAGCAGTACTTC.